This TCR beta chain emerged from a study of T cells in Graves' hyperthyroidism and ophthalmopathy. This clonotype was recorded a few times. TCR beta CDR3 sequences were amplified from RNA transcripts. An initial round of RT-PCR targeting the TCR CDR3 relied on the HTBI primer set. TCRdb used MiXCR to reprocess the multiplex PCR reads, holding one entry per CDR3 protein. Of about 210,000 distinct CDR3 sequences listed, 15% to 20% are singletons. Germline V gene sequence: CDR1 DFQATT, CDR2 SNEGSKA (reference sequence). The CDR3 consists of 14 residues. With 0 bases removed from V and 9 bases from J, the gap between germline ends came to 15 bases.

V gene TRBV20-1 combines with J gene TRBJ2-1; possibly TRBD1 or TRBD2 for D (6 bases each). The origin of this receptor is a man aged 50 or older with Graves' hyperthyroidism. Sequencing was carried out using blood. CDR3: CSARDGGRGPEQFF. As DNA, the CDR3 is TGCAGTGCTAGAGATGGGGGGCGGGGCCCTGAGCAGTTCTTC.